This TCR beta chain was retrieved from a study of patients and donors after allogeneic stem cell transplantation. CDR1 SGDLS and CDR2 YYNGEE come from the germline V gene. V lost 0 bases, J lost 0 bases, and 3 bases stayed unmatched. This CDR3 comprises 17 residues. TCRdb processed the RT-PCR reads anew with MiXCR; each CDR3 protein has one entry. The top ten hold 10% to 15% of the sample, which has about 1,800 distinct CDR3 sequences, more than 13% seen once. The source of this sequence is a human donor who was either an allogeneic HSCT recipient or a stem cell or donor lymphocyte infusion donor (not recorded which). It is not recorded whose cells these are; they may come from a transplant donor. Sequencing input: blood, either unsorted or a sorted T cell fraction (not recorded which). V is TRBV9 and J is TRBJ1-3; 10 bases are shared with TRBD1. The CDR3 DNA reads TGTGCCAGCAGCGTAGAGGGGACAGGGGACTCTGGAAACACCATATATTTT. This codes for CASSVEGTGDSGNTIYF.